This TCR beta chain was captured in a study of STAT5B mutations in CD4+ large granular lymphocyte leukemia. A note on this clone: Its antigen is unidentified.

Libraries were prepared by immunoSEQ multiplex PCR; TCRdb keeps only in-frame clonotypes and omits some of them. The sample has 38,000 or so clones, 75% to 85% seen once. Study results and caveats: Patient CD4-sorted repertoires stayed more clonal than healthy ones after leukemic-clone removal.

The clonotype was recovered from a human donor in good health. Sequencing was carried out using CD4+ T cells from blood buffy coats.

The CDR3 nucleotides are TGTGCCAGCAGTGAATTGGCCGAAGAGACCCAGTACTTC. Its protein is CASSELAEETQYF. The chain couples TRBV2 to TRBJ2-5; D gene ambiguous. V shed 2 bases and J shed 3 bases, with 7 bases lying between them. The CDR3 totals 13 residues. Germline-derived CDR1 and CDR2 are SNHLY and FYNNEI.